These 23 T cell receptor beta chains were all obtained from the same sample, sequenced in a study of T-cell reconstitution after alpha-beta-depleted transplantation in children. During its preparation, the TCRbeta library received unique molecular identifiers. TCRdb fed the PCR reads into MiXCR, producing one record per CDR3 protein. The sample shows 700,000 to 950,000 distinct CDR3 sequences, 16% of them seen only once. This specimen was PBMCs, mostly from graft donor cells, taken 360 days after TCRalphabeta/CD19-depleted stem cell transplant. These receptors were taken from a male patient younger than 18 who had a stem cell transplant for acute lymphoblastic leukemia, so the T cells may come from the graft donor.

This chain connects TRBV3-1 to TRBJ2-6, with D tentatively TRBD1 (6 bases). V lost 0 bases and J 0 bases, leaving 15 bases between the germline ends. Germline assignment: CDR1 LGHDT and CDR2 YNNKEL (reference sequence). The length of the CDR3 is 19 residues. This chain's CDR3 is CASSQDLGGGRSGANVLTF. DNA for the CDR3: TGTGCCAGCAGCCAAGATCTTGGGGGCGGGCGCTCTGGGGCCAACGTCCTGACTTTC.

This clonotype has just a few counts. The J gene is TRBJ2-5, the V gene TRBV6-5; 8 bases map to TRBD1. The CDR3 has 16 residues. Losses at the gene ends were 2 bases for V and 4 bases for J; bases not matched to a gene: 9. Germline V gene lookup returns CDR1 MNHEY and CDR2 SVGAGI. CDR3 protein: CASSYHGTGRTETQYF. The CDR3 DNA reads as TGTGCCAGCAGTTACCACGGGACAGGCCGTACAGAGACCCAGTACTTC.

V and J are TRBV5-1 and TRBJ2-1; TRBD1 aligns across 9 bases. This CDR3 contains 15 residues. Germline assignment: CDR1 SGHRS and CDR2 YFSETQ. Trimming took 3 bases from V and 7 from J; bases not matched to a gene: 8. The CDR3 protein is CASSSSGTGINEQFF. CDR3 nucleotides: TGCGCCAGCAGCTCCTCCGGGACAGGGATAAATGAGCAGTTCTTC.

The chain recombines TRBV12-5 with TRBJ1-2; tentative D call: TRBD1 (5 bases). The CDR3 contains 17 residues. The V gene lost 6 bases and the J gene lost 1 base, with 21 bases spanning the gap. CDR1 and CDR2 from the germline V gene are LGHNT and FRNRAP. The DNA of the CDR3 is TGTGCTAGTGGATCCTCTCTCGTAGGGGAATTTAACTATGGCTACACCTTC. Residues: CASGSSLVGEFNYGYTF. The full variable domain, completed using reference TRBV12-5 and TRBJ1-2, is DARVTQTPRHKVTEMGQEVTMRCQPILGHNTVFWYRQTMMQGLELLAYFRNRAPLDDSGMPKDRFSAEMPDATLATLKIQPSEPRDSAVYFCASGSSLVGEFNYGYTFGSGTRLTVV.

V and J are TRBV7-2 and TRBJ1-2; 10 positions agree with TRBD1. Germline loops: CDR1 SGHTA, CDR2 FQGNSA. V shed 5 bases and J 8 bases; nucleotides not matched to a gene: 11. The CDR3 is 15 amino acids. CDR3 DNA: TGTGCCAGCAGCCGATTCGGACAGGGGGAGCGGGGCTACACCTTC. Its translation: CASSRFGQGERGYTF.

The chain couples TRBV28 to TRBJ1-1, with D uncertain. This CDR3 has 13 residues. The V and J ends lost 2 bases and 8 bases respectively, with 12 bases between them. The germline V gene encodes CDR1 MDHEN and CDR2 SYDVKM. CDR3: CASSLSNGIEAFF. CDR3 DNA sequence: TGTGCCAGCAGTTTAAGTAACGGGATAGAAGCTTTCTTT.

Ten or more counts support this clonotype. The chain recombines TRBV20-1 with TRBJ2-7, with 10 bases fitting TRBD2. J gave up 1 base and V 6 bases, and 9 bases lay outside the gene matches. Germline V gene data show CDR1 as DFQATT and CDR2 as SNEGSKA (reference sequence). The CDR3 consists of 15 residues. The CDR3 protein is CSAGGTSDWSYEQYF. As DNA, the CDR3 is TGCAGTGCGGGCGGGACTAGCGATTGGTCCTACGAGCAGTACTTC.

V gene TRBV7-3 combines with J gene TRBJ2-3; 15 bases agree with TRBD2. Unmatched junction bases numbered 2, after V lost 0 bases and J lost 4 bases. The germline gives CDR1 SGHTA, CDR2 FQGTGA. The CDR3 is 17 residues long. The CDR3, as DNA: TGTGCCAGCAGCTTAACGTGGACTAGCGGGGGGGCAGATACGCAGTATTTT. Translated, it gives CASSLTWTSGGADTQYF.

This clonotype was seen repeatedly, ten times or more. The gene calls are TRBV5-6 and TRBJ2-5; no clear D. Trimming shortened V by 0 bases and J by 3 bases, and 9 bases separated the two germline ends. This CDR3 comprises 14 residues. Looked up from germline, CDR1 is SGHDT and CDR2 is YYEEEE. In DNA form, the CDR3 reads TGTGCCAGCAGCTTGGTTGCGGACGAAGAGACCCAGTACTTC. This encodes CASSLVADEETQYF.

This clonotype was seen ten or more times. V gene TRBV11-2 combines with J gene TRBJ2-1; the D is unclear. Trimming took 6 bases from V and 3 from J, leaving 9 bases between them. Germline V CDR1 and CDR2: SGHAT, FQNNGV. The CDR3 runs to 13 residues. The CDR3 here is CASSFQSYNEQFF. The CDR3 region has the DNA TGTGCCAGCAGTTTTCAAAGCTACAATGAGCAGTTCTTC.

V gene TRBV27 combines with J gene TRBJ1-6, with no clear D. Trimming cost V 5 bases and J 7 bases, with 6 bases left between them. This CDR3 contains 12 residues. Looked up from germline, CDR1 is MNHEY and CDR2 is SMNVEV (reference sequence). CDR3 loop: CASSLINSPLHF. For the CDR3, the DNA is TGTGCCAGCAGTCTTATAAATTCACCCCTCCACTTT.

This clonotype showed up just a few times. The V call is TRBV5-1, the J call TRBJ2-2; D remains unclear. The CDR3 extends over 15 amino acids. Germline V gene lookup returns CDR1 SGHRS and CDR2 YFSETQ. The V end was cut by 2 bases, the J end by 0 bases, with 8 bases between. The CDR3 DNA sequence: TGCGCCAGCAGCTTAGTAGACGCGAACACCGGGGAGCTGTTTTTT. Protein: CASSLVDANTGELFF.

The chain couples TRBV4-1 to TRBJ2-1, with 13 nucleotides matching TRBD2. V lost 0 bases to trimming and J lost 1 base; unmatched junction nucleotides: 3. The CDR3 has 18 amino acids. Germline loops: CDR1 MGHRA, CDR2 YSYEKL. CDR3 nucleotide sequence: TGCGCCAGCAGCCAAGACCCACTAGCGGGAGGGTCCTACAATGAGCAGTTCTTC. Residues: CASSQDPLAGGSYNEQFF.

There are a few counts of this clonotype. This chain links TRBV12-3 or TRBV12-4 with TRBJ2-2, with D uncertain. This CDR3 has 15 residues. Deletions cut 2 bases from V and 0 bases from J, with 7 bases between. Here the CDR3 reads CASSLTHPNTGELFF. The CDR3 region has the DNA TGTGCCAGCAGTTTAACGCACCCGAACACCGGGGAGCTGTTTTTT.

In this sample, this clonotype turned up a few times. The chain has TRBV2 and TRBJ2-2; D not resolved. V was trimmed by 1 base and J by 5 bases, leaving 8 bases between them. Germline CDR1 reads SNHLY; CDR2 reads FYNNEI. This CDR3 is built from 14 residues. CDR3 protein: CASSEGVMTGELFF. Written as DNA, the CDR3 is TGTGCCAGCAGTGAAGGGGTTATGACCGGGGAGCTGTTTTTT. The variable domain in full, with the rest retrieved from reference TRBV2 and TRBJ2-2, is EPEVTQTPSHQVTQMGQEVILRCVPISNHLYFYWYRQILGQKVEFLVSFYNNEISEKSEIFDDQFSVERPDGSNFTLKIRSTKLEDSAMYFCASSEGVMTGELFFGEGSRLTVL.

This clonotype was counted at least ten times. The rearrangement links TRBV4-1 to TRBJ1-1, with a possible D match to TRBD1 (6 bases). This CDR3 comprises 15 residues. Germline CDR1 and CDR2: MGHRA and YSYEKL. V dropped 0 bases and J dropped 5 bases, with 13 bases sitting between them. The CDR3 spells CASSQDLRGGTEAFF. DNA of the CDR3: TGCGCCAGCAGCCAAGACCTCAGGGGAGGAACTGAAGCTTTCTTT.

In its sample, this clonotype was seen a few times. The chain recombines TRBV5-1 with TRBJ2-1; either TRBD1 or TRBD2 may fit D (6 bases each). Germline CDR1 is SGHRS and CDR2 is YFSETQ. CDR3 length: 16 residues. Trimming left V 1 base short and J 4 bases short, with 15 bases between. CDR3: CASSLPKGGLYNEQFF. The CDR3 bases are TGCGCCAGCAGCTTGCCGAAGGGGGGCTTGTACAATGAGCAGTTCTTC.

The CDR3 DNA reads TGCGCCAGCAGCTTGGCCGGACTCTGGAGATACAATGAGCAGTTCTTC. Translating gives CASSLAGLWRYNEQFF. The genes are TRBV5-1 and TRBJ2-1; maybe TRBD2 (5 bases). Germline V gene lookup returns CDR1 SGHRS and CDR2 YFSETQ. The germline V and J ends were trimmed by 0 bases and 4 bases, with 14 bases remaining between them. The CDR3 is 16 residues long.

This clonotype was picked up a small number of times. The J gene is TRBJ2-1, the V gene TRBV20-1, with 11 nucleotides matching TRBD2. Trimming at V came to 5 bases and at J to 4 bases, leaving 7 bases not matched to a gene. CDR3 length: 15 amino acids. Germline CDR1 and CDR2: DFQATT and SNEGSKA (reference sequence). The CDR3 coding sequence is TGCAGTGCTGGCACCGGGACTAGCGGTTACAATGAGCAGTTCTTC. Translation gives CSAGTGTSGYNEQFF.

This clonotype showed up just a few times. The V gene is TRBV18, the J gene TRBJ1-2; D gene unclear. From germline, CDR1 is KGHSH and CDR2 LQKENI. V was pared by 5 bases and J by 8 bases, with 12 bases between. The CDR3 spans 12 residues. For the CDR3, the DNA is TGTGCCAGCTCATCGTTCATCGGGGGCTACACCTTC. Translated: CASSSFIGGYTF.

This clonotype has only a few counts. The V and J genes are TRBV6-5 and TRBJ2-1, with D possibly TRBD2 on 5 matching bases. The germline V gene encodes CDR1 MNHEY and CDR2 SVGAGI. Trimming removed 2 bases from V and 5 bases from J, with 10 bases in between. The CDR3 loop spans 14 amino acids. The CDR3 is CASSYEGSHNEQFF. CDR3 bases: TGTGCCAGCAGTTACGAGGGAAGCCACAATGAGCAGTTCTTC.

The J gene is TRBJ2-1, the V gene TRBV5-6; D is undetermined. This CDR3 is built from 13 residues. The V gene's germline CDR1 is SGHDT and CDR2 YYEEEE. Trimming removed 4 bases from V and 8 bases from J, with 13 bases in between. The CDR3 loop reads CASSKEEVYEQFF. For the CDR3, the DNA is TGTGCCAGCAGCAAGGAAGAGGTATATGAGCAGTTCTTC.

The rearrangement links TRBV2 to TRBJ2-5, with D perhaps given as TRBD1 or TRBD2 (5 bases each). This CDR3 comprises 17 residues. Germline-derived CDR1 and CDR2 are SNHLY and FYNNEI. Trimming pared 9 bases from V and 5 bases from J, leaving 28 bases between. CDR3: CAREDPFPGRSLETQYF. CDR3 sequence (DNA): TGTGCCAGGGAGGACCCTTTTCCGGGACGCTCATTGGAGACCCAGTACTTC.